Given below is one TCR beta chain in context. Authors' methods: Estimation of nucleated cell counts was performed using reference gene primer amplification. Sequencing used immunoSEQ multiplex PCR; TCRdb keeps in-frame clones, though not all of them. D and trimming come from the DNA, and the V and J calls and clone size come from that table. The repertoire has about 230,000 clones, around 85% of them found once; the top ten carry about 5.1%. This record comes from a study of blood T cell repertoires in COVID-19. Looking at the study overall: Collection of acute and convalescent COVID-19 samples took place in the United States, Italy and Spain. Nucleic acid was either cDNA or gDNA, and it came from T cells, B-cell-depleted T cells, or PBMCs.

This TCR derives from a man aged 50-59 years with COVID-19, enrolled during active disease. The sequenced sample was peripheral blood.

CDR3 bases: TGTGCCAGCTCACTGGACACTCCGAACACCGGGGAGCTGTTTTTT. It translates to CASSLDTPNTGELFF. This chain links TRBV18 with TRBJ2-2, with D possibly TRBD1 on 5 matching bases. The CDR3 length is 15 residues. Germline values: CDR1 KGHSH, CDR2 LQKENI. V was trimmed by 4 bases and J by 0 bases, leaving 9 bases between them.